These T cell receptor beta chains were read from a single sample in a study of regulatory T cells in long-lasting Graves disease. TCRdb fed the multiplex PCR reads into MiXCR, producing one record per CDR3 protein. The sample lists about 500,000 distinct CDR3 sequences; around 12% were seen once. Another study also made use of these data, one on T cells in Graves' hyperthyroidism and ophthalmopathy.

The sequencing here drew on peripheral blood mononuclear cells (PBMCs), taken at new diagnosis, from a patient treated with antithyroid drugs. The source is a woman under 40 with Graves disease. Both conserved end residues are part of each CDR3. The order of the fields is V gene, J gene, D gene, clone size, CDR3 DNA, CDR3 protein. The D gene is left open where the match is weak. The size of a clone is reported for some rows only, either as once, few or many, or as a class for expanded clones.

v_gene: TRBV29-1; j_gene: TRBJ2-1; d_gene: .; abundance: many; CDR3nt: TGCAGCGTTGGGGGGCAATCGGGCAATGAGCAGTTCTTC; CDR3aa: CSVGGQSGNEQFF
v_gene: TRBV20-1; j_gene: TRBJ2-1; d_gene: .; abundance: .; CDR3nt: TGCAGTGCGAATCGTCCTCTCAGCTCCTACAATGAGCAGTTCTTC; CDR3aa: CSANRPLSSYNEQFF
v_gene: TRBV10-3; j_gene: TRBJ2-7; d_gene: .; abundance: many; CDR3nt: TGTGCCATCAGTGTGGACGGCTCCTACGAGCAGTACTTC; CDR3aa: CAISVDGSYEQYF
v_gene: TRBV7-6; j_gene: TRBJ2-2; d_gene: .; abundance: many; CDR3nt: TGTGCCAGCAGCTTCGGGGACCACGGGGCAGGGGAGCTGTTTTTT; CDR3aa: CASSFGDHGAGELFF
v_gene: TRBV11-3; j_gene: TRBJ1-2; d_gene: .; abundance: many; CDR3nt: TGTGCCAGCTCCTCGGGCAGCCCTAACTATGGCTACACCTTC; CDR3aa: CASSSGSPNYGYTF
v_gene: TRBV11-2; j_gene: TRBJ2-1; d_gene: TRBD2; abundance: many; CDR3nt: TGTGCCAGCAGCCCAGGGACTAGTCTTGAGCAGTTCTTC; CDR3aa: CASSPGTSLEQFF
v_gene: TRBV2; j_gene: TRBJ2-7; d_gene: .; abundance: few; CDR3nt: TGTGCCAGCAGTGAAGTCGAGGTCCCCTTCCCCTACGAGCAGTACTTC; CDR3aa: CASSEVEVPFPYEQYF
v_gene: TRBV20-1; j_gene: TRBJ1-5; d_gene: .; abundance: few; CDR3nt: TGCAGTGCTAGTATTGGGAAAATTCATCAGCCCCAGCATTTT; CDR3aa: CSASIGKIHQPQHF
v_gene: TRBV20-1; j_gene: TRBJ2-7; d_gene: TRBD2; abundance: many; CDR3nt: TGCAGTGCTAGCGATCTAGCGGAGTACGAGCAGTACTTC; CDR3aa: CSASDLAEYEQYF
v_gene: TRBV5-5; j_gene: TRBJ1-1; d_gene: .; abundance: many; CDR3nt: TGTGCCAGCAGCTTTCGACCTAACACTGAAGCTTTCTTT; CDR3aa: CASSFRPNTEAFF
v_gene: TRBV3-1; j_gene: TRBJ1-1; d_gene: .; abundance: many; CDR3nt: TGTGCCAGCAGCCAGAGGGGGTGGTTGAACACTGAAGCTTTCTTT; CDR3aa: CASSQRGWLNTEAFF
v_gene: TRBV2; j_gene: TRBJ2-7; d_gene: TRBD2; abundance: many; CDR3nt: TGTGCCAGCAGTACAGCGGGAGGGCTCCACGAGCAGTACTTC; CDR3aa: CASSTAGGLHEQYF
v_gene: TRBV4-1; j_gene: TRBJ1-1; d_gene: .; abundance: few; CDR3nt: TGCGCCAGCAGCCAAGATCGGGGGGGGTACACTGAAGCTTTCTTT; CDR3aa: CASSQDRGGYTEAFF
v_gene: TRBV14; j_gene: TRBJ1-2; d_gene: .; abundance: many; CDR3nt: TGTGCCAGCAGCCAAGAAGGACGGTGGGAGGGCTACACCTTC; CDR3aa: CASSQEGRWEGYTF
v_gene: TRBV24-1; j_gene: TRBJ2-5; d_gene: TRBD2; abundance: many; CDR3nt: TGTGCCACCACCGGACTAGCGGGAGGAGAGACCCAGTACTTC; CDR3aa: CATTGLAGGETQYF
v_gene: TRBV20-1; j_gene: TRBJ1-6; d_gene: .; abundance: many; CDR3nt: TGCAGTGCTAGTACCCACACCTATAATTCACCCCTCCACTTT; CDR3aa: CSASTHTYNSPLHF
v_gene: TRBV19; j_gene: TRBJ1-6; d_gene: TRBD1; abundance: many; CDR3nt: TGTGCCAGTAGTACTAGGGACAGGTTTTCACCCCTCCACTTT; CDR3aa: CASSTRDRFSPLHF
v_gene: TRBV18; j_gene: TRBJ2-7; d_gene: .; abundance: .; CDR3nt: TGTGCCAGCTCACCAGAAGCAGGCGAGCAGTACTTC; CDR3aa: CASSPEAGEQYF
v_gene: TRBV2; j_gene: TRBJ1-5; d_gene: TRBD1; abundance: many; CDR3nt: TGTGCCAGCAGTGTGCTGGACAGGCGGGAGCCCCAGCATTTT; CDR3aa: CASSVLDRREPQHF
v_gene: TRBV3-1; j_gene: TRBJ1-4; d_gene: .; abundance: few; CDR3nt: TGTGCCAGCAGCCATCAGCCTCAGGGAAAACTGTTTTTT; CDR3aa: CASSHQPQGKLFF
v_gene: TRBV7-9; j_gene: TRBJ2-2; d_gene: TRBD1; abundance: many; CDR3nt: TGTGCCAGCAGCGCTATTTCTACAGGGGACACCGGGGAGCTGTTTTTT; CDR3aa: CASSAISTGDTGELFF
v_gene: TRBV27; j_gene: TRBJ1-2; d_gene: .; abundance: few; CDR3nt: TGTGCCAGCAGTTTATTTGCGGTCGGCCATGGCTACACCTTC; CDR3aa: CASSLFAVGHGYTF
v_gene: TRBV7-9; j_gene: TRBJ2-7; d_gene: .; abundance: many; CDR3nt: TGTGCCAGCAGCCCCGGACGGCGGGTCTCCGACCACTACGAGCAGTACTTC; CDR3aa: CASSPGRRVSDHYEQYF
v_gene: TRBV6-1; j_gene: TRBJ1-4; d_gene: .; abundance: few; CDR3nt: TGTGCCAGCAGCCCTTCTCGCGTAACTAATGAAAAACTGTTTTTT; CDR3aa: CASSPSRVTNEKLFF
v_gene: TRBV7-9; j_gene: TRBJ2-7; d_gene: TRBD1; abundance: many; CDR3nt: TGTGCCAGCAGCTCGAGAGACAGGGGGTCCCCTTACGAGCAGTACTTC; CDR3aa: CASSSRDRGSPYEQYF
v_gene: TRBV27; j_gene: TRBJ2-5; d_gene: .; abundance: few; CDR3nt: TGTGCCAGCAGTTTATCAGGGGGGGAGACCCAGTGCTTC; CDR3aa: CASSLSGGETQCF
v_gene: TRBV4-2; j_gene: TRBJ1-2; d_gene: .; abundance: .; CDR3nt: TGTGCCAGCAGCCAAGATACAAGAGCTAACTATGGCTACACCTTC; CDR3aa: CASSQDTRANYGYTF
v_gene: TRBV2; j_gene: TRBJ2-3; d_gene: TRBD1; abundance: many; CDR3nt: TGTGCCAGCAGTACTCGGACAGGGGGGAACGCAGATACGCAGTATTTT; CDR3aa: CASSTRTGGNADTQYF
v_gene: TRBV7-9; j_gene: TRBJ2-1; d_gene: TRBD2; abundance: .; CDR3nt: TGTGCCAGCGAGCTGGGGGTCCCGGGACTATTTGATGAGCAGTTCTTC; CDR3aa: CASELGVPGLFDEQFF
v_gene: TRBV6-5; j_gene: TRBJ2-5; d_gene: .; abundance: many; CDR3nt: TGTGCCAGCAGTTACTCGTGGGCCCCGACAGGACTTAACCAAGAGACCCAGTACTTC; CDR3aa: CASSYSWAPTGLNQETQYF
v_gene: TRBV6-5; j_gene: TRBJ2-5; d_gene: .; abundance: many; CDR3nt: TGTGCCAGCAGTTCCAATGGGGCAGAACAAGAGACCCAGTACTTC; CDR3aa: CASSSNGAEQETQYF
v_gene: TRBV12-3/TRBV12-4; j_gene: TRBJ2-3; d_gene: .; abundance: many; CDR3nt: TGTGCCACCCTGTTGCTGGGAAGCACAGATACGCAGTATTTT; CDR3aa: CATLLLGSTDTQYF
v_gene: TRBV6-1; j_gene: TRBJ2-2; d_gene: .; abundance: few; CDR3nt: TGTGCCAGCAGCCCCGGACGGGACACCGGGGAGCTGTTTTTT; CDR3aa: CASSPGRDTGELFF
v_gene: TRBV10-3; j_gene: TRBJ1-1; d_gene: .; abundance: many; CDR3nt: TGTGCCATCAGTGAGTTTGTATACGCTGAAGCTTTCTTT; CDR3aa: CAISEFVYAEAFF
v_gene: TRBV6-5; j_gene: TRBJ2-1; d_gene: TRBD2; abundance: few; CDR3nt: TGTGCCAGCAGTTACCACGGGACTAGCGGAAACAATGAGCAGTTCTTC; CDR3aa: CASSYHGTSGNNEQFF
v_gene: TRBV19; j_gene: TRBJ2-3; d_gene: .; abundance: many; CDR3nt: TGTGCCAGTAGTATTAACAGAAAGGGCGCAGATACGCAGTATTTT; CDR3aa: CASSINRKGADTQYF
v_gene: TRBV20-1; j_gene: TRBJ1-2; d_gene: .; abundance: many; CDR3nt: TGCAGTGCTAGACCTCAGTATGGCTACACCTTC; CDR3aa: CSARPQYGYTF
v_gene: TRBV19; j_gene: TRBJ1-6; d_gene: .; abundance: many; CDR3nt: TGTGCCAGTAGTAGGGGGTATAATTCACCCCTCCACTTT; CDR3aa: CASSRGYNSPLHF
v_gene: TRBV30; j_gene: TRBJ1-6; d_gene: .; abundance: few; CDR3nt: TGTGCCTGGAGTGGAGCGTGGGCAGGTCGCGGTTCACCCCTCCACTTT; CDR3aa: CAWSGAWAGRGSPLHF
v_gene: TRBV7-8; j_gene: TRBJ2-1; d_gene: .; abundance: .; CDR3nt: TGTGCCAGCAGCTCCCCCTGGAGGGATGAGCAGTTCTTC; CDR3aa: CASSSPWRDEQFF
v_gene: TRBV3-1; j_gene: TRBJ1-3; d_gene: .; abundance: few; CDR3nt: TGTGCCAGCAGCCAGCCAGGACGGGGAATCTCTGGAAACACCATATATTTT; CDR3aa: CASSQPGRGISGNTIYF
v_gene: TRBV11-3; j_gene: TRBJ2-3; d_gene: .; abundance: many; CDR3nt: TGTGCCAGCAGCGCTAGACGAACGCTCGGCACAGATACGCAGTATTTT; CDR3aa: CASSARRTLGTDTQYF
v_gene: TRBV28; j_gene: TRBJ2-7; d_gene: .; abundance: .; CDR3nt: TGTGCCAGCAGCCTATGGGGGAACTCCTACGAGCAGTACTTC; CDR3aa: CASSLWGNSYEQYF
v_gene: TRBV3-1; j_gene: TRBJ2-5; d_gene: TRBD1; abundance: many; CDR3nt: TGTGCCAGCAGCCAACTCCGGACAGGGCAAGAGACCCAGTACTTC; CDR3aa: CASSQLRTGQETQYF
v_gene: TRBV19; j_gene: TRBJ2-1; d_gene: TRBD2; abundance: once; CDR3nt: TGTGCTACGGACCTAGCGGGCGCTGAAGGTGAGCAGTTCTTC; CDR3aa: CATDLAGAEGEQFF
v_gene: TRBV6-1; j_gene: TRBJ2-7; d_gene: .; abundance: many; CDR3nt: TGTGCCAGCAGTCCCCGTATTTACGAGCAGTACTTC; CDR3aa: CASSPRIYEQYF